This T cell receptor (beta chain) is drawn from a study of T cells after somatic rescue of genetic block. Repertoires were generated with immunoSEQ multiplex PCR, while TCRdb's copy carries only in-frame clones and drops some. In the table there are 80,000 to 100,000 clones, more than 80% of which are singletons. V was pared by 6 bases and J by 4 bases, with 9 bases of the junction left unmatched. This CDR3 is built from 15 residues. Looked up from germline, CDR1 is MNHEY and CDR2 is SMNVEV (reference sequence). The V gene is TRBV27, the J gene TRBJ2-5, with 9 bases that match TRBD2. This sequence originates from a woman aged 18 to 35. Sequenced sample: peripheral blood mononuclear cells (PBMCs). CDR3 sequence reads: CASSPGAGGRETQYF. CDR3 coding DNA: TGTGCCAGCAGCCCAGGGGCGGGAGGGCGAGAGACCCAGTACTTC.